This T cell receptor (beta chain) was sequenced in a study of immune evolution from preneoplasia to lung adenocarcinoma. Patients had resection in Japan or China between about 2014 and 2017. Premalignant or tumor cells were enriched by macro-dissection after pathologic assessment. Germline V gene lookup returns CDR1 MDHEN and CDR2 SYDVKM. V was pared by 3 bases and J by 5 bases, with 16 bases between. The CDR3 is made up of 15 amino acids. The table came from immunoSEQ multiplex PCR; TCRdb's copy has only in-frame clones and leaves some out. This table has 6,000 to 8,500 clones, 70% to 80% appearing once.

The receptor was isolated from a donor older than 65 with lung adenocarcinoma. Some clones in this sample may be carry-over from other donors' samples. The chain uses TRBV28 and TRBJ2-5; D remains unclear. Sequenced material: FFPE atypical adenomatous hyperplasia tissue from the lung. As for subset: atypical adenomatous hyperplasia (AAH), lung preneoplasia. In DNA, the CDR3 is TGTGCCAGCAGTTTTGTACCGGCTAGACCTGAGACCCAGTACTTC. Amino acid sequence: CASSFVPARPETQYF.